These 21 T cell receptor beta chains were sequenced from one sample in a study of blood T cells in healthy people across ages (dated by TCRdb to about 2015). The receptor library was made with 5' RACE. TCRdb names Illumina HiSeq 2500 as the instrument used. A second PCR of about 7 to 12 cycles was run with a J-beta primer mix and a sample-barcoded 5' primer. The public reads were reanalyzed by TCRdb: fastp trimming at Q25, MiXCR alignment, in-frame beta chains only. Each record represents a unique CDR3 protein, reported with the most common genes and DNA among its rows. In this sample the table shows about 1.4 million distinct CDR3 sequences, around 55% of which occur a single time. The ten largest clones add up to over 5.5% of the sample. Sequences were obtained from blood. The receptors shown here come from a man aged 18 to 29 in good health.

This chain uses TRBV20-1 with TRBJ1-5, with 9 bases identical to TRBD1. The CDR3 consists of 16 residues. Germline V gene lookup returns CDR1 DFQATT and CDR2 SNEGSKA (reference sequence). Trimming cost V 0 bases and J 2 bases; bases outside gene matches: 5. The CDR3 here is CSARDGTGGGNQPQHF. Here the CDR3 DNA reads TGCAGTGCTAGAGATGGAACAGGGGGCGGCAATCAGCCCCAGCATTTT.

This CDR3 is CASSPFRAGPYEQYF. The CDR3 nucleotides are TGTGCCAGCAGTCCATTCCGAGCGGGGCCCTACGAGCAGTACTTC. The V gene is TRBV28, the J gene TRBJ2-7, with TRBD2 matching over 7 bases. V shed 5 bases, J shed 2 bases, and the junction held 9 bases outside the gene matches. The CDR3 covers 15 residues. The V gene's germline CDR1 is MDHEN and CDR2 SYDVKM. Full variable domain (rest looked up from reference TRBV28 and TRBJ2-7): DVKVTQSSRYLVKRTGEKVFLECVQDMDHENMFWYRQDPGLGLRLIYFSYDVKMKEKGDIPEGYSVSREKKERFSLILESASTNQTSMYLCASSPFRAGPYEQYFGPGTRLTVT.

This chain uses TRBV27 with TRBJ2-3, with D uncertain. Germline V CDR1 and CDR2: MNHEY, SMNVEV (reference sequence). There are 15 residues in the CDR3. V lost 5 bases and J 0 bases, leaving 12 bases between the germline ends. CDR3 amino acids: CASSPFTSSTDTQYF. Here the CDR3 DNA reads TGTGCCAGCAGTCCCTTCACGTCTAGCACAGATACGCAGTATTTT.

This clonotype has a handful of counts. The J gene is TRBJ1-2, the V gene TRBV29-1; tentatively, D is TRBD1 (5 bases). The CDR3 runs to 12 residues. Per germline, CDR1 SQVTM and CDR2 ANQGSEA. Deletions cut 4 bases from V and 7 bases from J, with 13 bases between. The CDR3: CSVVTGTAGYTF. The CDR3 DNA sequence: TGCAGCGTTGTAACCGGGACTGCTGGCTACACCTTC.

This sequence joins TRBV4-3 and TRBJ1-1, with D possibly matching TRBD1 (6 bases). V was pared by 2 bases and J by 2 bases, with 15 bases between. Germline loops: CDR1 LGHNA, CDR2 YSLEER. The CDR3 consists of 16 residues. The CDR3 sequence is CASSQPQGNGNTEAFF. DNA for the CDR3: TGCGCCAGCAGCCAACCTCAGGGGAACGGCAACACTGAAGCTTTCTTT.

V usage is TRBV28 and J usage is TRBJ2-3, with unresolved D. The CDR3 consists of 15 residues. The V and J ends lost 2 bases and 0 bases respectively, with 9 bases between them. Germline V gene data show CDR1 as MDHEN and CDR2 as SYDVKM. In nucleotides, the CDR3 is TGTGCCAGCAGTTTAGCCTCAACTAGCACAGATACGCAGTATTTT. The encoded protein is CASSLASTSTDTQYF.

This clonotype has a handful of counts. The chain recombines TRBV28 with TRBJ2-4, with 7 bases identical to TRBD1. The DNA end favors TRBJ2-7, so the J call may be wrong. CDR1 and CDR2 (germline): MDHEN, SYDVKM. The CDR3 is made up of 15 amino acids. The CDR3 region has the DNA TGTGCCAGCAGTATTCCCGGGACAGTTTTCTACGAGCAGTACTTC. Amino acids: CASSIPGTVFYEQYF.

Only one count was recorded for this clonotype. The gene calls are TRBV29-1 and TRBJ1-2, with D perhaps TRBD1 (6 bases). V lost 8 bases to trimming and J lost 1 base, with 20 bases between them. Germline loops: CDR1 SQVTM, CDR2 ANQGSEA. This CDR3 is 15 amino acids long. The CDR3 loop is CSTHSKGQHNYGYTF. The CDR3 nucleotides are TGCAGCACCCATTCCAAAGGACAGCATAACTATGGCTACACCTTC.

The chain combines TRBV3-1 with TRBJ2-1, with D possibly matching TRBD2 (5 bases). The CDR3 totals 15 residues. The V end lost 1 base, the J end lost 6 bases, and 13 bases lay between the germline ends. Germline V gene data show CDR1 as LGHDT and CDR2 as YNNKEL (reference sequence). The CDR3 is CASSQALLEPNEQFF. CDR3 sequence (DNA): TGTGCCAGCAGCCAAGCCTTACTAGAGCCCAATGAGCAGTTCTTC.

V and J are TRBV5-1 and TRBJ1-4, with unresolved D. V lost 2 bases, J lost 2 bases, and 7 bases lay in between. The CDR3 runs to 14 residues. Germline V gene sequence: CDR1 SGHRS, CDR2 YFSETQ. The CDR3 protein is CASSFGVTNEKLFF. In DNA form, the CDR3 reads TGCGCCAGCAGCTTTGGAGTCACTAATGAAAAACTGTTTTTT.

This clonotype was counted ten times or more. V usage is TRBV7-9 and J usage is TRBJ2-7; D not resolved. The V and J ends lost 4 bases and 1 base respectively, with 8 bases between them. The CDR3 contains 13 residues. Germline CDR1 reads SEHNR; CDR2 reads FQNEAQ (reference sequence). The CDR3 DNA reads as TGTGCCAGCAGCTCCCCCGGGTCCTACGAGCAGTACTTC. As protein: CASSSPGSYEQYF.

This clonotype was seen only a few times. The rearrangement uses TRBV7-9 and TRBJ2-6; 7 nucleotides agree with TRBD2. The CDR3 totals 20 residues. Germline trimming cut 0 bases from V and 0 bases from J; bases unmatched to any gene: 11. Germline V gene sequence: CDR1 SEHNR, CDR2 FQNEAQ (reference sequence). The CDR3 region has the DNA TGTGCCAGCAGCTTAGCCATTGGGGAGGGTTCTTCCTCTGGGGCCAACGTCCTGACTTTC. It specifies CASSLAIGEGSSSGANVLTF.

The genes are TRBV28 and TRBJ2-1; D ambiguous. V lost 4 bases to trimming and J lost 11 bases, with 12 bases between them. The CDR3 length is 12 residues. Germline CDR1 MDHEN, CDR2 SYDVKM. In DNA form, the CDR3 reads TGTGCCAGCAGTTCCTCACCGTTTAAGCAGTTCTTC. This sequence encodes CASSSSPFKQFF.

This rearrangement joins TRBV24-1 to TRBJ2-1, with TRBD2 identical over 12 bases. The germline V gene encodes CDR1 KGHDR and CDR2 SFDVKD. V lost 4 bases to trimming and J lost 8 bases; unmatched junction nucleotides: 8. This CDR3 spans 16 amino acids. The DNA of the CDR3 is TGTGCCACCAGTGACCAGACTAGCGGGAGTTTGGATGAGCAGTTCTTC. Translated: CATSDQTSGSLDEQFF.

This clonotype has only a few counts. The chain links TRBV7-9 to TRBJ2-3; D not resolved. Trimming removed 4 bases from V and 1 base from J, with 18 bases in between. The germline gives CDR1 SEHNR, CDR2 FQNEAQ (reference sequence). The CDR3 extends over 17 amino acids. CDR3 sequence reads: CASSSGVVEIRTDTQYF. The CDR3, as DNA: TGTGCCAGCAGCTCTGGCGTGGTAGAGATTCGCACAGATACGCAGTATTTT.

V and J are TRBV6-5 and TRBJ2-3, with TRBD2 matching over 8 bases. V was pared by 2 bases and J by 6 bases, with 4 bases of the junction left unmatched. The CDR3 has 14 residues. Germline V gene data show CDR1 as MNHEY and CDR2 as SVGAGI. Here the CDR3 reads CASSYRASGDTQYF. The CDR3 DNA is TGTGCCAGCAGTTACAGGGCTAGCGGGGATACGCAGTATTTT.

The gene calls are TRBV6-5 and TRBJ2-2; 8 bases agree with TRBD2. CDR1 MNHEY and CDR2 SVGAGI come from the germline V gene. Losses at the gene ends were 5 bases for V and 6 bases for J; bases not matched to a gene: 11. The CDR3 is 16 residues long. CDR3 protein: CASSPWTSSIAGELFF. The CDR3 DNA reads as TGTGCCAGCAGTCCTTGGACTAGCTCAATTGCCGGGGAGCTGTTTTTT.

The CDR3 DNA is TGTGCCAGCACGACGGTGGGAACCTACAATGAGCAGTACTTC. Encoded protein: CASTTVGTYNEQYF. This rearrangement joins TRBV6-5 to TRBJ2-1, with D hard to call. Judging by the DNA end, TRBJ2-7 fits better; the J call may be wrong. CDR1 and CDR2 (germline): MNHEY, SVGAGI. The CDR3 extends over 14 amino acids.

The table lists this clonotype with a few counts. The V and J genes are TRBV18 and TRBJ1-2; 9 positions match TRBD1. The V gene's germline CDR1 is KGHSH and CDR2 LQKENI. The CDR3 contains 14 residues. J gave up 7 bases and V 3 bases, and 6 bases lay outside the gene matches. CDR3 protein: CASSPGQGEAGYTF. CDR3 DNA: TGTGCCAGCTCACCGGGACAGGGTGAGGCTGGCTACACCTTC.

In this sample, this clonotype turned up once. The rearrangement joins TRBV20-1 to TRBJ2-5; tentatively, D is TRBD1 (5 bases). The V end lost 1 base, the J end lost 7 bases, and 16 bases lay between the germline ends. From germline, CDR1 is DFQATT and CDR2 SNEGSKA (reference sequence). The CDR3 covers 14 residues. The DNA for the CDR3 is TGCAGTGCTAGAGGAGCCAGGGTGAAAAGGACCCAGTACTTC. Translated: CSARGARVKRTQYF.

The genes are TRBV10-3 and TRBJ2-1; D is possibly TRBD2 (6 bases). The V gene lost 6 bases and the J gene lost 7 bases, with 25 bases spanning the gap. From germline, CDR1 is ENHRY and CDR2 SYGVKD. This CDR3 contains 17 residues. The CDR3 reads CAISRAGLPEQSNEQFF. CDR3 nucleotide sequence: TGTGCCATCAGCAGGGCGGGGCTACCCGAACAATCAAATGAGCAGTTCTTC.